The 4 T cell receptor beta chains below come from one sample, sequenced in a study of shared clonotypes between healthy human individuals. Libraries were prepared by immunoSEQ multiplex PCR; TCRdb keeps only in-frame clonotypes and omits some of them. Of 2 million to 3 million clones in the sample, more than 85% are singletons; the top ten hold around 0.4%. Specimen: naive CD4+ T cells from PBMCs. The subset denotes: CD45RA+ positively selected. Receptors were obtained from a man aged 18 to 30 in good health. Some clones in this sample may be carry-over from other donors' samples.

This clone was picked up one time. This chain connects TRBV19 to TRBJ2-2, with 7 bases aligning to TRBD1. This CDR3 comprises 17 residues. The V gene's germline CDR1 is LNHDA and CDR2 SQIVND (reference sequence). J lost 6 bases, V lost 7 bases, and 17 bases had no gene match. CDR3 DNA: TGTGCCAGTAAAATTACGGACAGGACAGCTACCGCCGGGGAGCTGTTTTTT. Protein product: CASKITDRTATAGELFF.

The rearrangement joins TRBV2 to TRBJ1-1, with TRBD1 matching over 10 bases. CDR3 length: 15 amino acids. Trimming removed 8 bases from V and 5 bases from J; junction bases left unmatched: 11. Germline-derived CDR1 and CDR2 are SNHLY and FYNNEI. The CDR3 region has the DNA TGTGCCAGCCTCGAGCACGGACAGGGGGTTACTGAAGCTTTCTTT. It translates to CASLEHGQGVTEAFF.

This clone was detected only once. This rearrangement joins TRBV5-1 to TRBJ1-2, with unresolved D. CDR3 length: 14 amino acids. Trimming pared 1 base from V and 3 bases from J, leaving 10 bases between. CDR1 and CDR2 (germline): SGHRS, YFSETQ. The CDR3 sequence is CASSLIPTDYGYTF. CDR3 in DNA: TGCGCCAGCAGCTTGATCCCCACCGACTATGGCTACACCTTC. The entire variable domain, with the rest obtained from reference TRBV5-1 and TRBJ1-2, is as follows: KAGVTQTPRYLIKTRGQQVTLSCSPISGHRSVSWYQQTPGQGLQFLFEYFSETQRNKGNFPGRFSGRQFSNSRSEMNVSTLELGDSALYLCASSLIPTDYGYTFGSGTRLTVV.

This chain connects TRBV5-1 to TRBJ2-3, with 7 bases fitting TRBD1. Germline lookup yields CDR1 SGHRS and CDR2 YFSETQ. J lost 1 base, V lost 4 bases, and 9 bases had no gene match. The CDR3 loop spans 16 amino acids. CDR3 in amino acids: CASSPGTADGTDTQYF. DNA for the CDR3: TGCGCCAGCAGCCCAGGGACAGCGGATGGCACAGATACGCAGTATTTT.